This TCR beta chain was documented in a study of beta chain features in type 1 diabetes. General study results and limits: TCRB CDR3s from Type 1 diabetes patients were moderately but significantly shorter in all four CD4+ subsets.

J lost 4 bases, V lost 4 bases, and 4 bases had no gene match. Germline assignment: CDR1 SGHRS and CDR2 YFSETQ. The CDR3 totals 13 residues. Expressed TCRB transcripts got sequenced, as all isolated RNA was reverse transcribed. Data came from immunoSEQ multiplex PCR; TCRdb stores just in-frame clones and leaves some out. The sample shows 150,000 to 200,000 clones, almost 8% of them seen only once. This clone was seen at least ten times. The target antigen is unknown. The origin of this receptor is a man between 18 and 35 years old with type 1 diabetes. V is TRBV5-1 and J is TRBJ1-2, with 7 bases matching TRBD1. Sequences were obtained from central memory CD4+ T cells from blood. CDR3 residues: CASSTGQTYGYTF. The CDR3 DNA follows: TGCGCCAGCAGCACGGGACAGACCTATGGCTACACCTTC. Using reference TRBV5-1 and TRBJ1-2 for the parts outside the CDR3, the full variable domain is KAGVTQTPRYLIKTRGQQVTLSCSPISGHRSVSWYQQTPGQGLQFLFEYFSETQRNKGNFPGRFSGRQFSNSRSEMNVSTLELGDSALYLCASSTGQTYGYTFGSGTRLTVV.